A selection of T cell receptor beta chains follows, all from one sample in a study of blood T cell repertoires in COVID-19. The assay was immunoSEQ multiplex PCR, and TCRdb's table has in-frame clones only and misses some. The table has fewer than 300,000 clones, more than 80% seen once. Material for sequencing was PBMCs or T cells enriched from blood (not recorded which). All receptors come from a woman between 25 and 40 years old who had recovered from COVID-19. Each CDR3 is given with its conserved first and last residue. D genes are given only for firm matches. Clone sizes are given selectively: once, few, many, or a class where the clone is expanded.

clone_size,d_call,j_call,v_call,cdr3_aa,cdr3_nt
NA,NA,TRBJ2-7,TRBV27,CASSTRRGYEQYF,TGTGCCAGCAGTACCCGCAGGGGCTACGAGCAGTACTTC
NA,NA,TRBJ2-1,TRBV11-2,CASSFRRDGDEQFF,TGTGCCAGCAGCTTTAGGCGCGACGGGGATGAGCAGTTCTTC
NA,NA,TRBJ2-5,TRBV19,CASSIRAGEKETQYF,TGTGCCAGTAGTATCAGGGCAGGGGAAAAAGAGACCCAGTACTTC
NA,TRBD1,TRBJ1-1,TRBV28,CASRKQGYTEAFF,TGTGCCAGCAGAAAACAGGGGTACACTGAAGCTTTCTTT
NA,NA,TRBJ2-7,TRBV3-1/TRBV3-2,CASSQHSGYEQYF,TGTGCCAGCAGCCAACACAGTGGCTACGAGCAGTACTTC
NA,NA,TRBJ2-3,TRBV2,CASIGPLEAGTDTQYF,TGTGCCAGCATAGGACCTCTGGAGGCGGGCACAGATACGCAGTATTTT
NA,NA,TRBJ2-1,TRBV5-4,CASSSRANEQFF,TGTGCCAGCAGCTCCAGGGCGAATGAGCAGTTCTTC
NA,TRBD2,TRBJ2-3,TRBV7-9,CASSLAGRVDTQYF,TGTGCCAGCAGCTTAGCGGGGAGGGTAGATACGCAGTATTTT
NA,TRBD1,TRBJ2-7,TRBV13,CASSFGTVSSYEQYF,TGTGCCAGCAGCTTCGGGACAGTGAGCTCCTACGAGCAGTACTTC
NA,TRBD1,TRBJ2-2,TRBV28,CASSLGMGQGVTGELFF,TGTGCCAGCAGTTTAGGGATGGGACAGGGGGTCACCGGGGAGCTGTTTTTT
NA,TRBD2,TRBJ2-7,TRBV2,CASTLTSGSYEQYF,TGTGCCAGCACTTTGACTAGCGGGAGCTACGAGCAGTACTTC
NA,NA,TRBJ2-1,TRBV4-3,CASSQDSTLAPYNEQFF,TGCGCCAGCAGCCAGGATTCGACACTCGCCCCCTACAATGAGCAGTTCTTC
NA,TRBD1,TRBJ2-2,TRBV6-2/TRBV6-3,CASSPGTGNTGELFF,TGTGCCAGCAGCCCAGGGACAGGCAACACCGGGGAGCTGTTTTTT
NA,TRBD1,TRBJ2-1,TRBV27,CASSSSGQGLGNEQFF,TGTGCCAGCAGTTCCTCGGGACAGGGGTTGGGGAATGAGCAGTTCTTC
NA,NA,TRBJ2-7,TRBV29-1,CSPQGGYEQYF,TGCAGCCCCCAAGGGGGTTATGAGCAGTACTTC
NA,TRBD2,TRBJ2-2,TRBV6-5,CASSDGLAGELFF,TGTGCCAGCAGCGACGGACTAGCCGGGGAGCTGTTTTTT
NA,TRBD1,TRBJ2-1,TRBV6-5,CASTPLTGGNEQFF,TGTGCCAGCACCCCGCTGACAGGGGGCAATGAGCAGTTCTTC
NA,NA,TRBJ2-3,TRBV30,CAWTKGLSTDTQYF,TGTGCCTGGACGAAAGGACTTAGCACAGATACGCAGTATTTT
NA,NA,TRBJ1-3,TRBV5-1,CASSHRSDRDSGNTIYF,TGCGCCAGCAGCCATAGGTCAGACAGAGATTCTGGAAACACCATATATTTT
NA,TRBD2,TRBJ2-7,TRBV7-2,CASSSGTSPEQYF,TGTGCCAGCAGCTCCGGGACTAGCCCCGAGCAGTACTTC
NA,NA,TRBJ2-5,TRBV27,CASSPYGRQGKETQYF,TGTGCCAGCAGCCCTTACGGTCGTCAGGGCAAAGAGACCCAGTACTTC
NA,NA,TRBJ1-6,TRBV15,CATSRDFKGVSYNSPLHF,TGTGCCACCAGCAGAGATTTCAAGGGGGTTTCCTATAATTCACCCCTCCACTTT
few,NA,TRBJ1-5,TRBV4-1,CASSQDFPGGANNQPQHF,TGCGCCAGCAGCCAAGATTTCCCCGGAGGGGCCAACAATCAGCCCCAGCATTTT
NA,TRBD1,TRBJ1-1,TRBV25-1,CASRTGGENTEAFF,TGTGCCAGCAGGACAGGGGGCGAGAACACTGAAGCTTTCTTT
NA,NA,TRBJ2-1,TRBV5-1,CASSVREPMYEQFF,TGCGCCAGCAGCGTCCGGGAGCCTATGTATGAGCAGTTCTTC
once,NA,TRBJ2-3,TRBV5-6,CASSFPLTSDTQYF,TGTGCCAGCAGCTTCCCTCTGACTTCAGATACGCAGTATTTT
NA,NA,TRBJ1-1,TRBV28,CASSTVGTEAFF,TGTGCCAGCAGTACAGTGGGTACTGAAGCTTTCTTT
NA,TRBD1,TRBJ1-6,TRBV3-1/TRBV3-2,CASSRLTGGDSPLHF,TGTGCCAGCAGCCGCCTCACAGGGGGCGACTCACCCCTCCACTTT
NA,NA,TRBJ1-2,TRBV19,CASSLGGNYGYTF,TGTGCCAGTAGTCTCGGGGGAAACTATGGCTACACCTTC
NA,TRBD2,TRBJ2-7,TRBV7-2,CASSPRDYQPTYEQYF,TGTGCCAGCAGCCCCCGGGACTACCAGCCAACCTACGAGCAGTACTTC
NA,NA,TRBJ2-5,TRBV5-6,CASSISGFETQYF,TGTGCCAGCAGCATCTCGGGGTTCGAGACCCAGTACTTC
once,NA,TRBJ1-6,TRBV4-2,CASSQASRDSYNSPLHF,TGTGCCAGCAGCCAAGCCAGCCGGGATTCCTATAATTCACCCCTCCACTTT
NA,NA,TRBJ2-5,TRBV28,CASMTVETQYF,TGTGCCAGCATGACAGTAGAGACCCAGTACTTC
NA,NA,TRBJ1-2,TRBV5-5,CASSLAAGYGYTF,TGTGCCAGCAGCTTGGCCGCAGGGTATGGCTACACCTTC
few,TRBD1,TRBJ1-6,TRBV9,CASSATGTVLPLHF,TGTGCCAGCAGCGCCACCGGGACAGTTTTACCCCTCCACTTT
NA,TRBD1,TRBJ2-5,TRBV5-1,CASSRQGDTQETQYF,TGCGCCAGCAGCAGACAGGGGGACACACAAGAGACCCAGTACTTC
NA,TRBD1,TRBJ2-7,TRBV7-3,CGERWTGLSYEQYF,TGTGGCGAACGGTGGACAGGGTTATCCTACGAGCAGTACTTC
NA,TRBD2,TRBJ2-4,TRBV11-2,CASSLIPAGGILAKNIQYF,TGTGCCAGCAGCTTAATCCCAGCGGGAGGGATACTAGCCAAAAACATTCAGTACTTC
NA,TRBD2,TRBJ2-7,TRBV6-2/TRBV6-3,CASSPSTSGRNEQYF,TGTGCCAGCAGTCCGTCGACTAGCGGGAGGAACGAGCAGTACTTC
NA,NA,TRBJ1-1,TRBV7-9,CASSSQGGTEAFF,TGTGCCAGCAGCTCACAGGGCGGGACTGAAGCTTTCTTT
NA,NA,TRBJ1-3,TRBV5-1,CASSLALETRGNTIYF,TGCGCCAGCAGCTTGGCCCTGGAAACTAGGGGAAACACCATATATTTT
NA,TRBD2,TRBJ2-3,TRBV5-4,CASSSPPAGVSSTDTQYF,TGTGCCAGCAGCTCTCCCCCAGCGGGAGTGTCTAGCACAGATACGCAGTATTTT
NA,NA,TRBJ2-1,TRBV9,CASSVTGNEQFF,TGTGCCAGCAGCGTTACGGGCAATGAGCAGTTCTTC
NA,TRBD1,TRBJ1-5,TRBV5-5,CASSRDSGQPQHF,TGTGCCAGCAGCCGGGACAGTGGGCAGCCCCAGCATTTT
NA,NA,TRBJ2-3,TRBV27,CASSLGVGADTQYF,TGTGCCAGCAGTTTAGGTGTTGGAGCAGATACGCAGTATTTT
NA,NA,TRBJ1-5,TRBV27,CASSSDRPTDNQPQHF,TGTGCCAGCAGTTCCGACAGACCCACCGATAATCAGCCCCAGCATTTT
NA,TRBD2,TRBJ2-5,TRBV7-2,CASSYQVGRRELETQYF,TGTGCCAGCAGCTACCAGGTTGGAAGGCGGGAGTTGGAGACCCAGTACTTC
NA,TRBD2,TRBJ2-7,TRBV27,CASSRGTSGSSDEQYF,TGTGCCAGCAGTCGAGGGACTAGCGGGAGTAGTGACGAGCAGTACTTC
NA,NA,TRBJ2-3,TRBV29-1,CSVEAGSGQDTQYF,TGCAGCGTTGAAGCAGGGTCAGGTCAGGATACGCAGTATTTT